This TCR beta chain stems from a study of cytomegalovirus exposure and HLA in healthy donors. V gave up 4 bases and J gave up 11 bases, with 12 bases separating them. This CDR3 comprises 11 residues. Looked up from germline, CDR1 is SGHDT and CDR2 is YYEEEE. PCR involved 60 Vbeta and 13 Jbeta primers. The assay was immunoSEQ multiplex PCR, and TCRdb's table has in-frame clones only and misses some. This table holds 100,000 to 150,000 clones, roughly 80% found once. The sequence was obtained from a man in his thirties or forties in good health and CMV-seropositive. The genes are TRBV5-6 and TRBJ1-2; D is uncertain. What was sequenced was PBMCs. CDR3 DNA: TGTGCCAGCAGCCCCGGGCGGGTGTACACCTTC. This gives the protein CASSPGRVYTF.